The 9 T cell receptor beta chains below all came from one sample that was sequenced in a study of regulatory and conventional T cells in RAG deficiency. TCRdb's table, derived via immunoSEQ multiplex PCR, lists solely in-frame clones and lacks some. This table has thousands of clones, 80% appearing once. The sample was also reused in another study, on regulatory T cells. That report adds: Primers: 52 TRBV forward and 13 TRBJ reverse.

Specimen: CD8+ T cells sorted from blood. These receptor sequences come from a human donor in good health.

The chain combines TRBV7-9 with TRBJ2-7, with D perhaps matching TRBD2 (5 bases). CDR1 and CDR2 (germline): SEHNR, FQNEAQ (reference sequence). This CDR3 comprises 15 residues. Trimming left V 1 base short and J 2 bases short, with 12 bases between. CDR3 amino acids: CASSLVSSQTYEQYF. CDR3 nucleotides: TGTGCCAGCAGCTTAGTGTCTAGCCAAACCTACGAGCAGTACTTC. Based on the CDR3 plus reference TRBV7-9 and TRBJ2-7, the full variable domain is DTGVSQNPRHKITKRGQNVTFRCDPISEHNRLYWYRQTLGQGPEFLTYFQNEAQLEKSRLLSDRFSAERPKGSFSTLEIQRTEQGDSAMYLCASSLVSSQTYEQYFGPGTRLTVT.

V usage is TRBV19 and J usage is TRBJ2-7; TRBD1 agrees at 8 bases. V lost 1 base to trimming and J lost 0 bases; unmatched junction nucleotides: 2. CDR1 and CDR2 from the germline V gene are LNHDA and SQIVND (reference sequence). There are 15 residues in the CDR3. Here the CDR3 reads CASSIGQGPSYEQYF. As DNA, the CDR3 is TGTGCCAGTAGTATAGGACAGGGGCCCTCCTACGAGCAGTACTTC.

This clone was observed a handful of times. The CDR3 DNA reads TGCAGCGTTGAAGACATCTACGCCATTCAGTACTTC. Translated: CSVEDIYAIQYF. This chain connects TRBV29-1 to TRBJ2-4, with D unclear. Germline CDR1 reads SQVTM; CDR2 reads ANQGSEA. CDR3 length: 12 amino acids. The V end was cut by 0 bases, the J end by 9 bases, with 9 bases between.

In this sample, this clone turned up a few times. This rearrangement joins TRBV27 to TRBJ2-1; TRBD2 is a possible D gene (5 bases). Deletions cut 7 bases from V and 8 bases from J, with 12 bases between. CDR1 and CDR2 (germline): MNHEY, SMNVEV (reference sequence). The CDR3 spans 12 residues. The CDR3 sequence: CASTRSGDEQFF. The CDR3, as DNA: TGTGCCAGCACCAGGAGCGGCGATGAGCAGTTCTTC.

The V call is TRBV11-2, the J call TRBJ2-4; D is unresolved. The CDR3 is 15 residues long. With 5 bases removed from V and 3 bases from J, the gap between germline ends came to 14 bases. Germline CDR1 is SGHAT and CDR2 is FQNNGV. DNA of the CDR3: TGTGCCAGCAGCGCAAATCCGGGTAACAAAAACATTCAGTACTTC. Encoded protein: CASSANPGNKNIQYF.

V and J are TRBV27 and TRBJ2-2; D is uncertain. The ends were cut back, 3 bases at V and 7 bases at J, with 3 bases in the middle. Germline CDR1 reads MNHEY; CDR2 reads SMNVEV (reference sequence). The CDR3 has 11 residues. The CDR3 coding sequence is TGTGCCAGCAGTTTCCTCGGGGAGCTGTTTTTT. The encoded protein is CASSFLGELFF.

CDR3 nucleotides: TGCGCCAGCAGCTTGGATGCAGCCTACTACGAGCAGTACTTC. The encoded protein is CASSLDAAYYEQYF. This sequence joins TRBV5-1 and TRBJ2-7; D gene ambiguous. Trimming shortened V by 0 bases and J by 3 bases, and 10 bases separated the two germline ends. CDR1 and CDR2 (germline): SGHRS, YFSETQ. CDR3 length equals 14 residues.

This clone was detected only once. This rearrangement joins TRBV7-9 to TRBJ2-7; unclear D gene. Per the germline V gene, CDR1 is SEHNR and CDR2 is FQNEAQ (reference sequence). The CDR3 runs 13 residues. V was shortened by 5 bases and J by 1 base, with 9 bases between the two germline ends. The CDR3 region is CASSDSQSYEQYF. CDR3 nucleotides: TGTGCCAGCAGCGACTCGCAGTCCTACGAGCAGTACTTC. Variable domain in full (rest from reference TRBV7-9 and TRBJ2-7): DTGVSQNPRHKITKRGQNVTFRCDPISEHNRLYWYRQTLGQGPEFLTYFQNEAQLEKSRLLSDRFSAERPKGSFSTLEIQRTEQGDSAMYLCASSDSQSYEQYFGPGTRLTVT.

The chain recombines TRBV11-2 with TRBJ2-5; D perhaps matches TRBD2 (5 bases). The V end lost 3 bases, the J end lost 4 bases, and 18 bases lay between the germline ends. The V gene's germline CDR1 is SGHAT and CDR2 FQNNGV. CDR3 length equals 16 residues. CDR3 nucleotide sequence: TGTGCCAGCAGCTTCGGGGTGCAGGAGACGGCAGAGACCCAGTACTTC. Residues: CASSFGVQETAETQYF.